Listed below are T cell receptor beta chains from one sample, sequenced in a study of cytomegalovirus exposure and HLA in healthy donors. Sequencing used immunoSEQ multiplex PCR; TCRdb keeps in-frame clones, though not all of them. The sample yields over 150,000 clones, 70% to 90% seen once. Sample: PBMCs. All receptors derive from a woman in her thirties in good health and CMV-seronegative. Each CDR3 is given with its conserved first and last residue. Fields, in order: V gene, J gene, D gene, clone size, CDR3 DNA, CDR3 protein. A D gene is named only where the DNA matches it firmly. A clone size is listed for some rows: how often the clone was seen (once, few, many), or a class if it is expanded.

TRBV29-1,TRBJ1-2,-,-,TGCAGCGTTGAGGACCTGACAGGAATCTATGGCTACACCTTC,CSVEDLTGIYGYTF
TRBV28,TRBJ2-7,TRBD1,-,TGTGCCAGCGGGACAGGGTTTACCTACGAGCAGTACTTC,CASGTGFTYEQYF
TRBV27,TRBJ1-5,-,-,TGTGCCAGCAGTTTAAACATCAATCAGCCCCAGCATTTT,CASSLNINQPQHF
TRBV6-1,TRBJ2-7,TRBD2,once,TGTGCCAGCAGTCGGGGCGGGGGAAGCTCCTACGAGCAGTACTTC,CASSRGGGSSYEQYF
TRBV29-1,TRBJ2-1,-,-,TGCAGCGTCGGGGACACTTCCTACAATGAGCAGTTCTTC,CSVGDTSYNEQFF
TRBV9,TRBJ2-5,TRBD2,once,TGTGCCAGCAGCCCCTGGACTAGCGGGGGAGTAACCCAGTACTTC,CASSPWTSGGVTQYF
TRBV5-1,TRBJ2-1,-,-,TGCGCCAGCAGCTTGGGTCGTGGCAATGAGCAGTTCTTC,CASSLGRGNEQFF
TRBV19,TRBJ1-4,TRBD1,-,TGTGCCAGTAGCGAAGCAGGGGGCGATGAAAAACTGTTTTTT,CASSEAGGDEKLFF
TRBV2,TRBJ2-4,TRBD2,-,TGTGCCAGCATCCGAGCGGGACTGGCCAAAAACATTCAGTACTTC,CASIRAGLAKNIQYF
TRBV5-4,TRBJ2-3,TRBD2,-,TGTGCCAGCAGCTTCACGACGGGAGGGCTAGATACGCAGTATTTT,CASSFTTGGLDTQYF
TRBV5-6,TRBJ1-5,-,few,TGTGCCAGCAGCCTGAATCAACGTAGCAATCAGCCCCAGCATTTT,CASSLNQRSNQPQHF
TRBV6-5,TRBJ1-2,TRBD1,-,TGTGCCAGCAGGGTAGCGGGACAGGGAATTTACACCTTC,CASRVAGQGIYTF
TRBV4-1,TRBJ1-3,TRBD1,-,TGCGCCAGCAGCCAAAGGGACAGCAACTTTGGAAACACCATATATTTT,CASSQRDSNFGNTIYF
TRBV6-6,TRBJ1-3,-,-,TGTGCCAGCAGTCGGGCCCACGACGTTATTGGAAACACCATATATTTT,CASSRAHDVIGNTIYF
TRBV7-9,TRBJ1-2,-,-,TGTGCCAGCAGCTTTCACCGGGGCCTGGGGGTGGATCGAAGCACCTTC,CASSFHRGLGVDRSTF
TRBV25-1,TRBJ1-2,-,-,TGTGCCAGCAGTGAATTGGGTGGATATGGCTACACCTTC,CASSELGGYGYTF
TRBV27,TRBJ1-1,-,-,TGTGCCACCTCGGGACGGCCGTTCAACACTGAAGCTTTCTTT,CATSGRPFNTEAFF
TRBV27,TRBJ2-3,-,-,TGTGCCAGCAGTCTAATCGCGGGACTCAGAAACACAGATACGCAGTATTTT,CASSLIAGLRNTDTQYF
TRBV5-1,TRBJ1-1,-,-,TGCGCCAGCAGCTTGGGGGCTACTGAAGCTTTCTTT,CASSLGATEAFF
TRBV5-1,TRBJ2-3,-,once,TGCGCCAGCAGCTTCCTCGCCCTCGGGTCGACAGATACGCAGTATTTT,CASSFLALGSTDTQYF
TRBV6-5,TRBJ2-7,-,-,TGTGCCAGCAGTCGAGATTCCTACGAGCAGTACTTC,CASSRDSYEQYF
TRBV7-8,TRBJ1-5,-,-,TGTGCCAGCTGCTTAGGCAGCAATCAGCCCCAGCATTTT,CASCLGSNQPQHF
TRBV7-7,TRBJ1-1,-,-,TGTGCTAGCAGTCCGTTTCAGGGATTGAGTGAAGCTTTCTTT,CASSPFQGLSEAFF
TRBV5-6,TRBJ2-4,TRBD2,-,TGTGCCAGCAGCTTCCCCCGGCTAGCGGGGGAGAGTGGCATTCAGTACTTC,CASSFPRLAGESGIQYF
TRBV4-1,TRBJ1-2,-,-,TGCGCCAGCAGCCAATCTAACTATGGCTACACCTTC,CASSQSNYGYTF
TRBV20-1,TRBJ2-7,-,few,TGCAGTGCTGGGGACTACGAGCAGTACTTC,CSAGDYEQYF
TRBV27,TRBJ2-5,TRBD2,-,TGTGCCAGCACCTCCTTAGGACTAGCGGGGCTGGTAGAGACCCAGTACTTC,CASTSLGLAGLVETQYF
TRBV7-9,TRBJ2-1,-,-,TGTGCCAGCAGCTCCCCCGGGGTGATGATCAATGAGCAGTTCTTC,CASSSPGVMINEQFF
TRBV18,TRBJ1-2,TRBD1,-,TGTGCCAGCTCACCGGCAGGGGGCGATGGCTACACCTTC,CASSPAGGDGYTF
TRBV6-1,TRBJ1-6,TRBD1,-,TGTGCCAGCAGAAACTGGGACAGGGAGAATTCACCCCTCCACTTT,CASRNWDRENSPLHF
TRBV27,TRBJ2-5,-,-,TGTGCCAGCAGCCTGGGGTGGACAGCACAAGAGACCCAGTACTTC,CASSLGWTAQETQYF
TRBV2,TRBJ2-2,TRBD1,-,TGTGCCAGCAGGGGACAGGGGGCTCTCGTCGGGGAGCTGTTTTTT,CASRGQGALVGELFF
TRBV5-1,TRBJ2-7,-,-,TGCGCCAGCAGCTTGTGGGGAGAGCAGTACTTC,CASSLWGEQYF
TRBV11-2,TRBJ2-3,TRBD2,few,TGTGCCAGCACCGGGGGACTAGGAACAGATACGCAGTATTTT,CASTGGLGTDTQYF
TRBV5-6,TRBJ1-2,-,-,TGTGCCAGCAGCTTGGCCAGAAACTATGGCTACACCTTC,CASSLARNYGYTF
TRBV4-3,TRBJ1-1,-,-,TGCGCCAGCAGCCCTGGTTGGAACACTGAAGCTTTCTTT,CASSPGWNTEAFF
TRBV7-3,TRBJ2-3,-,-,TGTGCCAGCAGCTTAGTCGGGGGCACTGGAGATACGCAGTATTTT,CASSLVGGTGDTQYF
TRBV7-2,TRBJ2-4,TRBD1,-,TGTGCCAGCAGCTTACAACCGGGACAGCTAAACATTCAGTACTTC,CASSLQPGQLNIQYF
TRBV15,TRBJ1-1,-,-,TGTGCCACCAGCACCTCAGGGCTTGGAGCTTTCTTT,CATSTSGLGAFF
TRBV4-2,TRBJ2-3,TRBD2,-,TGTGCCAGCAGCCCGACTAGCGGGAGGGACACAGATACGCAGTATTTT,CASSPTSGRDTDTQYF
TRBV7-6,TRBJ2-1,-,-,TGTGCGACCCGGGCGGGAAATGAGCAGTTCTTC,CATRAGNEQFF
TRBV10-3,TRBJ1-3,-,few,TGTGCCATCAGTGAGAGGTCTGGAAACACCATATATTTT,CAISERSGNTIYF
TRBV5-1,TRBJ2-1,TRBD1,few,TGCGCCAGCAGCCCTCGGCAGGGGGCGCGGGAGCAGTTCTTC,CASSPRQGAREQFF
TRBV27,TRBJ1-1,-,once,TGTGCCAGCAGTTTATTCTACGATCGGGGAGCTTTCTTT,CASSLFYDRGAFF
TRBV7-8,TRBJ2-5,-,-,TGTGCCAGCAGCTTAGCAGTAGCGGCGGAGACCCAGTACTTC,CASSLAVAAETQYF
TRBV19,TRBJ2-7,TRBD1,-,TGTGCCAGTAGTATAAACAGGGGGGAGAACGAGCAGTACTTC,CASSINRGENEQYF
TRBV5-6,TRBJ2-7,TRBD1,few,TGTGCCAGCAGGTACCGGGACAGGGCTGGCGAGCAGTACTTC,CASRYRDRAGEQYF
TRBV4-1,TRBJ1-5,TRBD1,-,TGCGCCAGCAGCCAAGATGACAGGGTTAGACAGCCCCAGCATTTT,CASSQDDRVRQPQHF
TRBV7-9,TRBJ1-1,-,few,TGTGCCAGCAGCATGCAAGCTGGGGTCACCACTGAAGCTTTCTTT,CASSMQAGVTTEAFF
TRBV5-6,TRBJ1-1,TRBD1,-,TGTGCCAGCAGCTTGGAGGGGACAGCCATGAACACTGAAGCTTTCTTT,CASSLEGTAMNTEAFF
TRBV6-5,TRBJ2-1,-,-,TGTGCCAGCAGCCAGTCCAATGAGCAGTTCTTC,CASSQSNEQFF
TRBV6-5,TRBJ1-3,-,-,TGTGCCAGCAGTTACCGGAGGAGCTCTGGAAACACCATATATTTT,CASSYRRSSGNTIYF
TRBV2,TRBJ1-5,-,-,TGTGCCAGCAGCAGGGGAAGGGACAATCAGCCCCAGCATTTT,CASSRGRDNQPQHF
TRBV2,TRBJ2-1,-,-,TGTGCCTTACAGGGTGTAGTTAATGAGCAGTTCTTC,CALQGVVNEQFF
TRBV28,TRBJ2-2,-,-,TGTGCCAGCAGTAAGCCGGACAGAACGAACACCGGGGAGCTGTTTTTT,CASSKPDRTNTGELFF
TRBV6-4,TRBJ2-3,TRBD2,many,TGTGCCAGCAGTCCGACTAGCGGGGGGACCGATACGCAGTATTTT,CASSPTSGGTDTQYF
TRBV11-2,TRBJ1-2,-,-,TGTGCCAGCAGTTCCCCTAGAGTTCAGGGGTCCTATGGCTACACCTTC,CASSSPRVQGSYGYTF
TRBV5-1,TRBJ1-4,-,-,TGCGCCAGCAGCATTGACAGGACGTCTAATGAAAAACTGTTTTTT,CASSIDRTSNEKLFF
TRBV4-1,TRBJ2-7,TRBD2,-,TGCGCCAGCAGCCACCCCACTAGCGGGGACTACGAGCAGTACTTC,CASSHPTSGDYEQYF